Below, one T cell receptor beta chain is given with its context. Trimming removed 4 bases from V and 1 base from J, with 7 bases in between. Germline lookup yields CDR1 LNHNV and CDR2 YYDKDF (reference sequence). This CDR3 is 13 amino acids long. Here immunoSEQ multiplex PCR was the method, and the copy in TCRdb shows in-frame clones only, minus some. The sample records 55,000 to 65,000 clones, about 80% being singletons. This entry comes from a study of T cell responses to AZD1222 COVID-19 vaccine. The receptor was isolated from an adult who received the AZD1222 COVID-19 vaccine. Sequencing used peripheral blood, obtained 28 days after the second AZD1222 dose. The chain links TRBV15 to TRBJ1-1; D gene ambiguous. The CDR3 sequence is CATSMLRNTEAFF. CDR3 bases: TGTGCCACCAGCATGCTAAGGAACACTGAAGCTTTCTTT.